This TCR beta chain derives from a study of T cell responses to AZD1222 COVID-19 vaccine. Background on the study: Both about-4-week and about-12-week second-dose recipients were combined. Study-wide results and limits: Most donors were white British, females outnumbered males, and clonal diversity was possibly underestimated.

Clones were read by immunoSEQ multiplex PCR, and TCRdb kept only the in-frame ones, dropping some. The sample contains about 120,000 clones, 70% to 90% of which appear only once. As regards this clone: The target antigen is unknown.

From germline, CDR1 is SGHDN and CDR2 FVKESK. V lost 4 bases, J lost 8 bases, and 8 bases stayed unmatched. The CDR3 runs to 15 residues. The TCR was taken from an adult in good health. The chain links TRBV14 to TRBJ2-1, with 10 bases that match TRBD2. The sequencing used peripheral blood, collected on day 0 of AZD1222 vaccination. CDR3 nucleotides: TGTGCCAGCAGCCCACCACTAGCGGGGACCGATGAGCAGTTCTTC. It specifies CASSPPLAGTDEQFF.